This T cell receptor (beta chain) was profiled in a study of T cell repertoires in cytomegalovirus infection. As for the study in general: HLA-B-restricted CMV epitopes that are well studied were used alongside recently identified HLA-C-restricted ones. Public TCR beta signatures provided an indication of both CMV infection and a matching HLA type.

TCRdb passed the reads through MiXCR, listing each CDR3 protein once. The sample holds approximately 910,000 distinct CDR3 sequences; around 30% are singletons and the top ten take 11% to 15%. Trimming cost V 4 bases and J 15 bases, with 19 bases left between them. CDR1 is SGHVS, CDR2 FNYEAQ, per germline. The CDR3 length is 13 residues. As to this clonotype: No antigen is known for it.

Findings and limits, study-wide: Of the TCR beta families, the public ones yielded a cumulative frequency that identified carriers of CMV plus the relevant HLA. HLA-C-restricted CMV-specific TCR beta clonotypes prevailed in the ex vivo response.

The specimen comprised cultured CD8+ T cells from PBMCs, sampled from culture after CMV antigen stimulation. The TCR comes from a human donor in good health (CMV status not recorded). Some clones in this sample may be carry-over from other donors' samples. The rearrangement uses TRBV7-6 and TRBJ2-1; D is unresolved. This CDR3 is CASSSYLPRSLFF. The CDR3, as DNA: TGTGCCAGCAGCTCTTACCTCCCTCGATCCCTGTTCTTC.